A selection of T cell receptor beta chains follows, all from one sample in a study of blood T cell repertoires in COVID-19. Sequencing was performed with immunoSEQ multiplex PCR; in TCRdb, only in-frame clones are kept and a portion is missing. The table includes a few hundred thousand clones, almost 90% detected once. Sequenced input: peripheral blood. Every receptor here comes from a woman between 40 and 50 years old with COVID-19, enrolled during active disease. Both conserved end residues are part of each CDR3. D genes are given only for firm matches. Clone size is given for some rows only: seen once, a few or many times, or a class if the clone is expanded.

cdr3_length j_call v_call clone_size d_call cdr3_aa cdr3_nt
15 TRBJ2-5 TRBV7-9 - TRBD2 CASSSLAGGQKTQYF TGTGCCAGCAGCTCACTAGCGGGGGGGCAGAAGACCCAGTACTTC
17 TRBJ2-2 TRBV28 - TRBD1 CASGLSGQGAGNGELFF TGTGCCAGCGGGTTGAGCGGGCAGGGGGCCGGGAACGGGGAGCTGTTTTTT
15 TRBJ1-2 TRBV16 - - CASSQAGDSNYGYTF TGTGCCAGCAGCCAGGCGGGGGATAGTAACTATGGCTACACCTTC
16 TRBJ1-2 TRBV27 - - CASSTIRQALPYGYTF TGTGCCAGCTCTACAATCCGACAGGCCCTCCCCTATGGCTACACCTTC
17 TRBJ1-3 TRBV7-3 - - CASSLSGAGYSGNTIYF TGTGCCAGCAGCTTAAGTGGGGCAGGGTACTCTGGAAACACCATATATTTT
13 TRBJ1-5 TRBV29-1 once - CSVGGQGYQPQHF TGCAGCGTTGGGGGTCAGGGGTATCAGCCCCAGCATTTT
17 TRBJ2-5 TRBV5-1 few - CASSLAGRGNRLETQYF TGCGCCAGCAGCTTGGCGGGCAGGGGCAACAGGTTAGAGACCCAGTACTTC
13 TRBJ1-2 TRBV2 - TRBD1 CASSADRAGGYTF TGTGCCAGCAGTGCAGACAGGGCTGGGGGCTACACCTTC
13 TRBJ1-3 TRBV12-3/TRBV12-4 - - CASSSERGETIYF TGTGCCAGCAGTTCCGAGCGGGGAGAGACCATATATTTT
17 TRBJ2-6 TRBV7-8 - - CASSLARLVAGANVLTF TGTGCCAGCAGCTTAGCTCGACTAGTAGCCGGGGCCAACGTCCTGACTTTC
14 TRBJ1-1 TRBV5-1 - - CASSTGISSTEAFF TGCGCCAGCAGCACTGGTATATCGAGTACTGAAGCTTTCTTT
15 TRBJ1-2 TRBV5-1 - - CASALLSGGAYGYTF TGCGCCAGCGCCCTTTTATCGGGGGGCGCTTATGGCTACACCTTC
13 TRBJ1-1 TRBV28 - - CASSPVGRTEAFF TGTGCCAGCAGCCCGGTGGGGCGAACTGAAGCTTTCTTT
14 TRBJ2-3 TRBV6-5 - - CASDDQRSTDTQYF TGTGCCAGTGACGACCAGCGTAGCACAGATACGCAGTATTTT
13 TRBJ2-3 TRBV6-5 - - CAISTGYTDTQYF TGTGCCATCTCGACTGGATACACAGATACGCAGTATTTT
14 TRBJ1-3 TRBV2 - - CASSDFQYGNTIYF TGTGCCAGCAGTGATTTCCAGTATGGAAACACCATATATTTT
12 TRBJ1-3 TRBV29-1 - - CSGTVTGNTIYF TGCAGCGGGACAGTGACTGGAAACACCATATATTTT
15 TRBJ1-6 TRBV19 few - CASSIRGSGNSPLHF TGTGCCAGTAGTATTCGGGGGTCTGGTAATTCACCCCTCCACTTT
14 TRBJ1-1 TRBV5-3 - - CARSLILDYTEAFF TGTGCCAGAAGCTTAATCTTGGACTACACTGAAGCTTTCTTT
14 TRBJ2-7 TRBV19 - - CASSRDIRAYEQYF TGTGCCAGTAGTAGGGACATTCGAGCCTACGAGCAGTACTTC
15 TRBJ2-1 TRBV18 - - CASRNPGDTYNEQFF TGTGCCAGCCGAAACCCCGGGGATACCTACAATGAGCAGTTCTTC
16 TRBJ1-1 TRBV18 - - CASSPLVAGSNTEAFF TGTGCCAGCTCACCACTAGTTGCCGGGTCGAACACTGAAGCTTTCTTT
16 TRBJ2-2 TRBV13 - TRBD1 CASSLRDRGQTGELFF TGTGCCAGCAGCTTAAGGGACAGGGGGCAAACCGGGGAGCTGTTTTTT
16 TRBJ2-2 TRBV2 - TRBD2 CASKLIAGGITGELFF TGTGCCAGCAAGCTGATAGCGGGAGGGATCACCGGGGAGCTGTTTTTT
17 TRBJ2-5 TRBV6-4 once TRBD2 CASSDEVAGRFGETQYF TGTGCCAGCAGTGACGAGGTAGCGGGAAGGTTCGGAGAGACCCAGTACTTC
15 TRBJ2-1 TRBV3-1/TRBV3-2 - - CASSLTGGVANEQFF TGTGCCAGCAGCCTAACAGGGGGGGTGGCCAATGAGCAGTTCTTC
13 TRBJ2-3 TRBV29-1 - - CSVLRDTTDTQYF TGCAGCGTTCTAAGGGACACCACAGATACGCAGTATTTT
14 TRBJ1-5 TRBV16 - - CASSQSRGNQPQHF TGTGCCAGCAGCCAATCCCGGGGCAATCAGCCCCAGCATTTT
13 TRBJ2-1 TRBV28 - - CASSPQRYNEQFF TGTGCCAGCAGTCCCCAGCGTTACAATGAGCAGTTCTTC
15 TRBJ2-7 TRBV6-2/TRBV6-3 once - CASSSWGGPTYEQYF TGTGCCAGCAGTTCCTGGGGCGGTCCAACCTACGAGCAGTACTTC
13 TRBJ2-2 TRBV12-3/TRBV12-4 - - CASSLLSTGELFF TGTGCCAGCAGTTTACTCTCTACCGGGGAGCTGTTTTTT
12 TRBJ1-1 TRBV15 once - CATSSLRAEAFF TGTGCCACCAGCTCACTTCGGGCTGAAGCTTTCTTT
12 TRBJ1-2 TRBV14 - - CASSQGLYGYTF TGTGCCAGCAGCCAGGGGCTCTATGGCTACACCTTC
13 TRBJ2-7 TRBV6-5 - - CASRETGSYEQYF TGTGCCAGCAGAGAGACAGGTTCCTACGAGCAGTACTTC
16 TRBJ2-7 TRBV21-1 - - CASSNQETQLTYEQYF TGTGCCAGCAGCAATCAAGAGACTCAGTTAACCTACGAGCAGTACTTC
13 TRBJ2-4 TRBV25-1 - - CASSEWRGFIQYF TGTGCCAGCAGTGAATGGAGGGGATTCATTCAGTACTTC
12 TRBJ1-2 TRBV9 - - CASSVAYYGYTF TGTGCCAGCAGCGTAGCCTATTACGGCTACACCTTC
13 TRBJ2-5 TRBV2 - - CARAPQAQETQYF TGTGCCAGGGCTCCACAGGCTCAAGAGACCCAGTACTTC
18 TRBJ2-1 TRBV18 - TRBD1 CASSRMMIDGTDYNEQFF TGTGCCAGCTCACGGATGATGATCGACGGGACAGACTACAATGAGCAGTTCTTC
13 TRBJ1-2 TRBV24-1 - - CATSDWQGYGYTF TGTGCCACCAGTGATTGGCAGGGGTATGGCTACACCTTC
16 TRBJ1-2 TRBV5-4 - - CASSSMGRERRYGYTF TGTGCCAGCAGCTCAATGGGGAGGGAACGGAGGTATGGCTACACCTTC
14 TRBJ1-5 TRBV6-5 - - CASSEDITNQPQHF TGTGCCAGCAGCGAGGACATCACGAATCAGCCCCAGCATTTT
13 TRBJ1-1 TRBV20-1 - - CSASTGVNTEAFF TGCAGTGCTAGTACAGGTGTGAACACTGAAGCTTTCTTT
15 TRBJ1-4 TRBV11-2 - TRBD1 CASSLPGQGNEKLFF TGTGCCAGCAGCTTGCCGGGACAGGGGAATGAAAAACTGTTTTTT